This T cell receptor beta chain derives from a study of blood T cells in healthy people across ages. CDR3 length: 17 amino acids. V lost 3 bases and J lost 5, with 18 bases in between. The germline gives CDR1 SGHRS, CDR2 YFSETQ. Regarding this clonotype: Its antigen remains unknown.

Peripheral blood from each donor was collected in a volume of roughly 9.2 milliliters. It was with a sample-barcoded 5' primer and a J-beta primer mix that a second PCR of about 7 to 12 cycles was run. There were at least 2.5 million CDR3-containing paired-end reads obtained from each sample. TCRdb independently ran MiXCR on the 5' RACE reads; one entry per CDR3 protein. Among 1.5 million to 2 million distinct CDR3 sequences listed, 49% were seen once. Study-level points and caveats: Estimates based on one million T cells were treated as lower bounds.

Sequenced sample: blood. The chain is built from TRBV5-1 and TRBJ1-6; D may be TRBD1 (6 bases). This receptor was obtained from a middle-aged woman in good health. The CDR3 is CASSYSRPGEDNSPLHF. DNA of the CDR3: TGCGCCAGCAGCTATTCCAGACCAGGGGAGGATAATTCACCCCTCCACTTT.